This T cell receptor beta chain comes out of a study of T-cell memory formation after mild COVID-19. This clonotype was seen more than once but under ten times. MiXCR was run by TCRdb on the 5' RACE reads, yielding one entry per CDR3 protein. The sample shows approximately 65,000 distinct CDR3 sequences, 16% of them seen only once. Sequenced sample: PBMCs or a T cell subset sorted from them (not recorded which). This sequence was found in an adult woman who had mild COVID-19 (a few samples of this study predate the infection). Cell type and time point are not known.

CDR3 DNA: TGTGCCACCAGTGGAGGGAATGAGCAGTTCTTC. Its translation is CATSGGNEQFF. The rearrangement joins TRBV24-1 to TRBJ2-1; TRBD2 is a possible D gene (5 bases). The CDR3 consists of 11 residues. In germline, CDR1 is KGHDR, CDR2 SFDVKD. V dropped 5 bases and J dropped 7 bases, with 5 bases sitting between them.